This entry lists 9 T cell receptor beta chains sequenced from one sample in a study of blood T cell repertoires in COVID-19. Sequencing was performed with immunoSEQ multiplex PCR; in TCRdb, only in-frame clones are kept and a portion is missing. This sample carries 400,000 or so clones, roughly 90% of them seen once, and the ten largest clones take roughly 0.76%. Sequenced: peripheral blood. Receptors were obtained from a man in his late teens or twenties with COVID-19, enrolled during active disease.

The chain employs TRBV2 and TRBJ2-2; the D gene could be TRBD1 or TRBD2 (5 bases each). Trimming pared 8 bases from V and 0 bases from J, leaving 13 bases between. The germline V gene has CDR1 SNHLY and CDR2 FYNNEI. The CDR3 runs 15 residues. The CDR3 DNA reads TGTGCCAGCCGTGGGGCGGGCGCGAACACCGGGGAGCTGTTTTTT. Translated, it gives CASRGAGANTGELFF.

This chain's CDR3 is CAWSAERFRQRTNTEAFF. In nucleotides, the CDR3 is TGTGCCTGGAGTGCCGAGAGGTTCCGCCAGAGAACGAACACTGAAGCTTTCTTT. This chain uses TRBV30 with TRBJ1-1, with no clear D. The CDR3 totals 18 residues. Germline loops: CDR1 GTSNPN, CDR2 SVGIG (reference sequence). V lost 1 base to trimming and J lost 1 base, with 22 bases between them. The whole variable domain, remainder taken from reference TRBV30 and TRBJ1-1, is SQTIHQWPATLVQPVGSPLSLECTVEGTSNPNLYWYRQAAGRGLQLLFYSVGIGQISSEVPQNLSASRPQDRQFILSSKKLLLSDSGFYLCAWSAERFRQRTNTEAFFGQGTRLTVV.

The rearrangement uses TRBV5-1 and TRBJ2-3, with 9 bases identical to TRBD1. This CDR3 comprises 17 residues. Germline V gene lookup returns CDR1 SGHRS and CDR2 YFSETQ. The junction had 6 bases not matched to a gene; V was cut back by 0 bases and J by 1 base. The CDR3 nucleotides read TGCGCCAGCAGCTTGGGGACCACAGGGGGCGGCACAGATACGCAGTATTTT. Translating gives CASSLGTTGGGTDTQYF.

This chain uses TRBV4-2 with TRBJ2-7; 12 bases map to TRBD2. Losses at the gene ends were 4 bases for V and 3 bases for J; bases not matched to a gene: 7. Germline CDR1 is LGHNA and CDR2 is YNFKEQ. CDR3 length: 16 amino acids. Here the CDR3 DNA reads TGTGCCAGCAGCCGAGAACTAGCGGGGGGCGTCTACGAGCAGTACTTC. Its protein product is CASSRELAGGVYEQYF.

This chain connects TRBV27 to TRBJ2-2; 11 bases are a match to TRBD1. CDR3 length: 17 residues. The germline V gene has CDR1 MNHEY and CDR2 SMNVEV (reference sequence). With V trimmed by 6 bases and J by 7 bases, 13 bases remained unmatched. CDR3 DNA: TGTGCCAGCAGCCGGCTAAGGACAGGGGGCGGGAACGGGGAGCTGTTTTTT. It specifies CASSRLRTGGGNGELFF.

The CDR3 DNA reads as TGTGCCAGCAGTCCCCTCCGGGGGGGAGGTGAAAAACTGTTTTTT. Translated: CASSPLRGGGEKLFF. The chain employs TRBV6-5 and TRBJ1-4, with a weak D call TRBD1 (5 bases). CDR3 size: 15 residues. The V gene's germline CDR1 is MNHEY and CDR2 SVGAGI. Trimming removed 5 bases at V and 7 bases at J, with 17 bases between.

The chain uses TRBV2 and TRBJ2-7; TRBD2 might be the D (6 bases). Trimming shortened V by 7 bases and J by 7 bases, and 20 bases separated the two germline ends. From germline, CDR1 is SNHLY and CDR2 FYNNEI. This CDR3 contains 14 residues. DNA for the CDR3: TGTGCCAGCACCGCGGCGTCCGGGGGTCGGGAGCAGTACTTC. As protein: CASTAASGGREQYF.

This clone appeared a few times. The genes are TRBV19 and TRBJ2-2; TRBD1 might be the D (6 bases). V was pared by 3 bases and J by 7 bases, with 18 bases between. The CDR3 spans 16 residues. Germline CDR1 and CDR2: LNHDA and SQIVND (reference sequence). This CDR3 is CASSIRGQAMGGELFF. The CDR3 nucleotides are TGTGCCAGTAGTATTAGGGGACAAGCAATGGGCGGGGAGCTGTTTTTT. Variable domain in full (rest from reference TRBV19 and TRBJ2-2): DGGITQSPKYLFRKEGQNVTLSCEQNLNHDAMYWYRQDPGQGLRLIYYSQIVNDFQKGDIAEGYSVSREKKESFPLTVTSAQKNPTAFYLCASSIRGQAMGGELFFGEGSRLTVL.

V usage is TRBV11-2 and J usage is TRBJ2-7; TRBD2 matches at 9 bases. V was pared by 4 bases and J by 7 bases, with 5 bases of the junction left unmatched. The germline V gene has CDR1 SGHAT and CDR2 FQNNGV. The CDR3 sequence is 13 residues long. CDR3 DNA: TGTGCCAGCAGCTCGGGACTAGCAAAGGAGCAGTACTTC. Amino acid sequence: CASSSGLAKEQYF.